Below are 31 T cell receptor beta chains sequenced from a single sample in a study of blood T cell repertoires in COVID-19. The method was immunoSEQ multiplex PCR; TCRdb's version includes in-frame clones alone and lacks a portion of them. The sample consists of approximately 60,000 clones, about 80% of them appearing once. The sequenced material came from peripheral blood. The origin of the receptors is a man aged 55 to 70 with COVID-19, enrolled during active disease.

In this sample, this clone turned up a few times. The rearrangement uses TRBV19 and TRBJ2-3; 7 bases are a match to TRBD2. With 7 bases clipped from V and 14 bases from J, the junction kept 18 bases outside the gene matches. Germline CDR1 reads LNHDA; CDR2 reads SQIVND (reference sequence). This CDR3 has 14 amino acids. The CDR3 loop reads CASTPVLPFGLVYF. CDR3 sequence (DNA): TGTGCCAGTACACCCGTATTACCGTTCGGACTAGTGTATTTT.

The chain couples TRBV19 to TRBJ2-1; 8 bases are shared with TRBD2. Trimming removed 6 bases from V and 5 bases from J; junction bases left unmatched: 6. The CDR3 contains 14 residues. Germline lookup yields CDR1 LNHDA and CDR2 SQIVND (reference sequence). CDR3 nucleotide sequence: TGTGCCAGTAGAGTAGCGGGACTACACAATGAGCAGTTCTTC. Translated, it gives CASRVAGLHNEQFF.

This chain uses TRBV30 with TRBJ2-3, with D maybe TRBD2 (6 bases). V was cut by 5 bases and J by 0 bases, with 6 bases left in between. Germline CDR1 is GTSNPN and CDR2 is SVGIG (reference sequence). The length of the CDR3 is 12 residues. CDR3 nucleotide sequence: TGTGCCTGGGGGACTAGCACAGATACGCAGTATTTT. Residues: CAWGTSTDTQYF.

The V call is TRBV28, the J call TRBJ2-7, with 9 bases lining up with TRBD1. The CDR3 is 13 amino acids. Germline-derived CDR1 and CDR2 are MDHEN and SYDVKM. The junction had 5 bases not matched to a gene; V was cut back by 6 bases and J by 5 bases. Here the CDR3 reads CASSRGDRDEQYF. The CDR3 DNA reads TGTGCCAGCAGCAGGGGGGACAGGGACGAGCAGTACTTC.

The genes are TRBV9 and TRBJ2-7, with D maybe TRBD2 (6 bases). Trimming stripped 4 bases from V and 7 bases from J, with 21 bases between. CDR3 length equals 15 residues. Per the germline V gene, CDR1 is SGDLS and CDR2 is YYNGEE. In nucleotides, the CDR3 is TGTGCCAGCAGCCCGCTCGGCACGGGAGATCTTGAGCAGTACTTC. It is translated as CASSPLGTGDLEQYF.

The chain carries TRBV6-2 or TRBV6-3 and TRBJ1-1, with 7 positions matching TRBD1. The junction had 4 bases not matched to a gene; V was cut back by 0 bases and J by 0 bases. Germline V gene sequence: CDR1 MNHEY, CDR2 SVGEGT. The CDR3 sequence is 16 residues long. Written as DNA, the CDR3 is TGTGCCAGCAGTTACTCGGGGACAGACATGAACACTGAAGCTTTCTTT. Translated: CASSYSGTDMNTEAFF.

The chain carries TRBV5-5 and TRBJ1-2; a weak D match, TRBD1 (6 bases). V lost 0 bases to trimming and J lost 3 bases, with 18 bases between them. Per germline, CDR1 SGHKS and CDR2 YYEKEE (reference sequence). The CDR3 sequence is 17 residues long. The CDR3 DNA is TGTGCCAGCAGCTTGGTACAGGGACCCTTGATGGACTATGGCTACACCTTC. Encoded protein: CASSLVQGPLMDYGYTF.

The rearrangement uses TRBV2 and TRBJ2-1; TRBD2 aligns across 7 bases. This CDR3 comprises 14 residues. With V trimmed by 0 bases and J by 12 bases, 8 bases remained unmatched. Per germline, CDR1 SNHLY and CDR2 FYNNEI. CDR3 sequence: CASSEAGGRVAQFF. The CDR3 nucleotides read TGTGCCAGCAGTGAAGCGGGGGGGAGGGTTGCGCAGTTCTTC.

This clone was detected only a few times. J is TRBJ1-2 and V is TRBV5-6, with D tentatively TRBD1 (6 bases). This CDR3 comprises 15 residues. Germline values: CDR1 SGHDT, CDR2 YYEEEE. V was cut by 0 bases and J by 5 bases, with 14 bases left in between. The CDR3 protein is CASSLGYREGYGYTF. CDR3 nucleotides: TGTGCCAGCAGCTTGGGATACAGGGAAGGGTATGGCTACACCTTC.

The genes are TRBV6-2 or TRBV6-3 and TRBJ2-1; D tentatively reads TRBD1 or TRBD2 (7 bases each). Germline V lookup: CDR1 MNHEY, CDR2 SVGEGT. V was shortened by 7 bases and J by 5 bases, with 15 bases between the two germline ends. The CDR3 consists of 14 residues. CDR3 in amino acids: CASTPGGEDNEQFF. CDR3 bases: TGTGCCAGCACCCCAGGGGGGGAGGACAATGAGCAGTTCTTC.

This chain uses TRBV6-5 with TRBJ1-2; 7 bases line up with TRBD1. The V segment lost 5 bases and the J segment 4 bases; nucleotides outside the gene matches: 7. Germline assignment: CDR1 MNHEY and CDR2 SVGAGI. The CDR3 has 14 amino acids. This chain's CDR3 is CASSRLSGGYGYTF. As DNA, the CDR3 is TGTGCCAGCAGTCGCCTCTCAGGGGGCTATGGCTACACCTTC.

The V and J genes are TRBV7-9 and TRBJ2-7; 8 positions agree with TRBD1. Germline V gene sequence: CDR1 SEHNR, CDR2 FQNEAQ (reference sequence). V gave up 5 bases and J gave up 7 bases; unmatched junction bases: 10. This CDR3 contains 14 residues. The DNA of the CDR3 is TGTGCCAGCAGCCCGACAGGGGATTCTCGTGAGCAGTACTTC. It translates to CASSPTGDSREQYF.

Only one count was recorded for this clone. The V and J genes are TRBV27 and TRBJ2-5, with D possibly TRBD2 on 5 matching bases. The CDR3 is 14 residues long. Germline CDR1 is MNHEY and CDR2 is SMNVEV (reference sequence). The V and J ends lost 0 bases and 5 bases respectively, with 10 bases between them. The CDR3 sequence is CASSLSWERETQYF. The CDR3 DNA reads TGTGCCAGCAGTTTATCGTGGGAGAGGGAGACCCAGTACTTC.

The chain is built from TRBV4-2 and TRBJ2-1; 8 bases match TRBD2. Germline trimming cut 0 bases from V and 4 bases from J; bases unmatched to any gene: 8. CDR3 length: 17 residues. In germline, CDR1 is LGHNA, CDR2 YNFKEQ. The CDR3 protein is CASSQDLVTSGYNEQFF. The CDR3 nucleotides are TGTGCCAGCAGCCAAGATCTAGTCACTAGCGGATACAATGAGCAGTTCTTC.

CDR3: CASSMVTDTEAFF. CDR3 coding DNA: TGTGCCAGTAGTATGGTGACAGACACTGAAGCTTTCTTT. V is TRBV19 and J is TRBJ1-1, with a possible D match to TRBD1 (5 bases). The germline V gene has CDR1 LNHDA and CDR2 SQIVND (reference sequence). V gave up 3 bases and J gave up 3 bases, with 8 bases separating them. There are 13 residues in the CDR3.

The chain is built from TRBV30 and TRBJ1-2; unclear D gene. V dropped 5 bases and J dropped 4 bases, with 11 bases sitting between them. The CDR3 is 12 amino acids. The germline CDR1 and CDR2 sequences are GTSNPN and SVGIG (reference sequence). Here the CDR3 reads CAWSTGIYGYTF. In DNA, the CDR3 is TGTGCCTGGTCTACCGGGATCTATGGCTACACCTTC.

CDR3 coding DNA: TGCAGCGTTCAGCAGGGGTACGGGAATCAGCCCCAGCATTTT. Translating gives CSVQQGYGNQPQHF. This rearrangement joins TRBV29-1 to TRBJ1-5, with D possibly being TRBD1 (6 bases). Germline V gene data show CDR1 as SQVTM and CDR2 as ANQGSEA. The CDR3 loop spans 14 amino acids. V was shortened by 5 bases and J by 4 bases, with 15 bases between the two germline ends.

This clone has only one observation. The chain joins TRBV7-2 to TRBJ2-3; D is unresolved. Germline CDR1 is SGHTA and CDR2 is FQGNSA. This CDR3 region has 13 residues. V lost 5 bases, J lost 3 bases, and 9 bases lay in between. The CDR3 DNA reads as TGTGCCAGCAGCGCCCACAAGACAGATACGCAGTATTTT. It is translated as CASSAHKTDTQYF.

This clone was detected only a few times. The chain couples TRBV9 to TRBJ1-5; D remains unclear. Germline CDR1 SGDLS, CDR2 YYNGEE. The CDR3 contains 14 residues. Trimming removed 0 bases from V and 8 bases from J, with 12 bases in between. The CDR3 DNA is TGTGCCAGCAGCGTAGCGGCCCTCGGGGAGCCCCAGCATTTT. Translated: CASSVAALGEPQHF. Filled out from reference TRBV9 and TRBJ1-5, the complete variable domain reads DSGVTQTPKHLITATGQRVTLRCSPRSGDLSVYWYQQSLDQGLQFLIQYYNGEERAKGNILERFSAQQFPDLHSELNLSSLELGDSALYFCASSVAALGEPQHFGDGTRLSIL.

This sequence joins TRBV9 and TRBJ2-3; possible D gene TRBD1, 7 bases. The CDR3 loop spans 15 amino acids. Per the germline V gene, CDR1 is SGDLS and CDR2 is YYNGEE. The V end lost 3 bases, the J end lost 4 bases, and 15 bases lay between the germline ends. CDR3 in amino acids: CASSAGGTVADTQYF. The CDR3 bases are TGTGCCAGCAGCGCGGGCGGGACAGTCGCAGATACGCAGTATTTT.

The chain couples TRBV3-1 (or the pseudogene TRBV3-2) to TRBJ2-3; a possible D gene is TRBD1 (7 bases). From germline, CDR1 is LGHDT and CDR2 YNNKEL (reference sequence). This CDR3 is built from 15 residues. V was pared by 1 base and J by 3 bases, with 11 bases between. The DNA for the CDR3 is TGTGCCAGCAGCCAAGGTCAGGGGGGAACAGATACGCAGTATTTT. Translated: CASSQGQGGTDTQYF.

As DNA, the CDR3 is TGTGCCAGCAGTTTATCTACCGTTGCGTATGGCTACACCTTC. This encodes CASSLSTVAYGYTF. The chain couples TRBV28 to TRBJ1-2, with D unresolved. V gave up 1 base and J gave up 5 bases, with 11 bases separating them. The germline V gene has CDR1 MDHEN and CDR2 SYDVKM. There are 14 residues in the CDR3.

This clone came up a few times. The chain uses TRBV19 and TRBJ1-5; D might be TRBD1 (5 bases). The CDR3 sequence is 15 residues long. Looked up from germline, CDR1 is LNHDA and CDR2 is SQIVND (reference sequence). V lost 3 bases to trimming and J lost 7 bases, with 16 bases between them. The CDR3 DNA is TGTGCCAGTAGTATGGCAGGGTCCATGGGGCAGCCCCAGCATTTT. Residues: CASSMAGSMGQPQHF.

The CDR3 DNA is TGTGCCAGCAGCTACCGGGAGGGGTCACCCCTCCACTTT. This gives the protein CASSYREGSPLHF. The chain links TRBV9 to TRBJ1-6; TRBD1 might be the D (5 bases). The CDR3 is 13 residues long. Trimming cost V 4 bases and J 10 bases, with 12 bases left between them. Per the germline V gene, CDR1 is SGDLS and CDR2 is YYNGEE.

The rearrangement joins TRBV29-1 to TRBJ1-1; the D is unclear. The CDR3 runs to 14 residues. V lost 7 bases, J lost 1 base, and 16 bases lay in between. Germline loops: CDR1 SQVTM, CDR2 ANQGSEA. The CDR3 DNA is TGCAGCGCCCGTCCAGGACTGACGAACACTGAAGCTTTCTTT. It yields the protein CSARPGLTNTEAFF.

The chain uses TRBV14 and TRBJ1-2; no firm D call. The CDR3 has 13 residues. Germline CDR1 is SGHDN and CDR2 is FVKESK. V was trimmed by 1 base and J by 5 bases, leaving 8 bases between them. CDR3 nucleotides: TGTGCCAGCAGCCAAGCCGGGAGTTATGGCTACACCTTC. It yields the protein CASSQAGSYGYTF. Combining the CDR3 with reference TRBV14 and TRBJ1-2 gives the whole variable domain EAGVTQFPSHSVIEKGQTVTLRCDPISGHDNLYWYRRVMGKEIKFLLHFVKESKQDESGMPNNRFLAERTGGTYSTLKVQPAELEDSGVYFCASSQAGSYGYTFGSGTRLTVV.

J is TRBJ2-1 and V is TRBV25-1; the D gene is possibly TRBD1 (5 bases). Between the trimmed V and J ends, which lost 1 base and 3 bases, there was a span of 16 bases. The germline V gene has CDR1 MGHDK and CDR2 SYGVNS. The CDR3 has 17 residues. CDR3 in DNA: TGTGCCAGCAGTGAATCCAGCCGCAGGGTCTTCTACAATGAGCAGTTCTTC. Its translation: CASSESSRRVFYNEQFF.

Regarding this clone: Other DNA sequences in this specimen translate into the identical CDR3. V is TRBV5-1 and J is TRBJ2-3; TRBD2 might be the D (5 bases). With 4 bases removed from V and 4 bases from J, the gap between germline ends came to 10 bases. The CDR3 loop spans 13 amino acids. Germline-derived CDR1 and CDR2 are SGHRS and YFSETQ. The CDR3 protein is CASSPGFADTQYF. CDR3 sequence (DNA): TGCGCCAGCAGCCCGGGGTTCGCAGATACGCAGTATTTT.

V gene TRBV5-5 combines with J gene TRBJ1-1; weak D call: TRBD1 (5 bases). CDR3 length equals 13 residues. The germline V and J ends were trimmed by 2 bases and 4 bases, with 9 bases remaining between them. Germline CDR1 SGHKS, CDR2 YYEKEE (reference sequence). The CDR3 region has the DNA TGTGCCAGCAGCTTCACCGGGGGCACTGAAGCTTTCTTT. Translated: CASSFTGGTEAFF.

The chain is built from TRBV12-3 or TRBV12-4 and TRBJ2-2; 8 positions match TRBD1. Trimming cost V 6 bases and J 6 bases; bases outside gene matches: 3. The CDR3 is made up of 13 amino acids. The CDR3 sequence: CASSDRGSGELFF. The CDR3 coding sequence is TGTGCCAGCAGCGACAGGGGTTCCGGGGAGCTGTTTTTT.

The CDR3 coding sequence is TGTGCCGTCCAGACGAACACCGGGGAGCTGTTTTTT. Protein: CAVQTNTGELFF. This sequence joins TRBV10-3 and TRBJ2-2, with D unresolved. The ends were cut back, 11 bases at V and 0 bases at J, with 7 bases in the middle. CDR1 ENHRY and CDR2 SYGVKD come from the germline V gene. This CDR3 region has 12 residues.